Included here is one TCR beta chain sequence, with context. Methods used by the authors: Reference gene primer amplification in the assay estimated nucleated cell counts. Clones were read by immunoSEQ multiplex PCR, and TCRdb kept only the in-frame ones, dropping some. That table is the source of V, J and clone size, and D and trimming were worked out from the DNA. This table holds roughly 190,000 clones, less than 90% found once. V shed 0 bases and J shed 0 bases, with 18 bases lying between them. Germline V gene lookup returns CDR1 LGHNA and CDR2 YNFKEQ. This CDR3 is built from 19 residues. This entry comes from a study of blood T cell repertoires in COVID-19. Study-wide background: Nucleic acid was either cDNA or gDNA, and it came from T cells, B-cell-depleted T cells, or PBMCs.

This TCR was sampled from a man younger than 40 with acute or convalescent COVID-19. The sequenced sample was peripheral blood. This chain links TRBV4-2 with TRBJ2-4; D perhaps matches TRBD2 (7 bases). The CDR3 DNA follows: TGTGCCAGCAGCCAAGATTTAAATGGGGGGGGCCTAGCCAAAAACATTCAGTACTTC. Translating gives CASSQDLNGGGLAKNIQYF.